What follows are 12 T cell receptor beta chains derived from one specimen sequenced in a study of T cells in Graves' hyperthyroidism and ophthalmopathy. Regions amplified from RNA transcripts were the TCR beta CDR3 regions. HTBI primers were the set used in a first-round RT-PCR of the TCR CDR3. MiXCR was run by TCRdb on the multiplex PCR reads, yielding one entry per CDR3 protein. The table has a few hundred thousand distinct CDR3 sequences, roughly 19% seen once. Sequencing was done on a sample of blood. Receptors originate from a woman younger than 35 with Graves' hyperthyroidism.

The V gene is TRBV3-1, the J gene TRBJ2-7; TRBD2 might be the D (6 bases). V gave up 4 bases and J gave up 10 bases, with 26 bases separating them. CDR3 length: 16 amino acids. Looked up from germline, CDR1 is LGHDT and CDR2 is YNNKEL (reference sequence). For the CDR3, the DNA is TGTGCCAGCAGCCCGGCGGCGGGGACCCCATCTTCGGTTCAGTACGTC. It is translated as CASSPAAGTPSSVQYV.

This clonotype was found many times. Here the CDR3 omits its conserved ending phenylalanine or tryptophan, so a read error is the likely source. The V gene is TRBV7-9, the J gene TRBJ2-7, with D perhaps TRBD1 or TRBD2 (6 bases each). The CDR3 totals 14 residues. Between the trimmed V and J ends, which lost 2 bases and 7 bases, there was a span of 15 bases. The germline V gene encodes CDR1 SEHNR and CDR2 FQNEAQ (reference sequence). The CDR3 nucleotides are TGTGCCAGCAGCTTACGGGGGCGAGATGGGGAGCAGTACCTC. As protein: CASSLRGRDGEQYL.

A few counts support this clonotype. The chain carries TRBV7-8 and TRBJ1-1; unclear D gene. The germline V gene encodes CDR1 SGHVS and CDR2 FQNEAQ. V was clipped by 3 bases and J by 5 bases, with 10 bases between them. The length of the CDR3 is 13 residues. The CDR3: CASSFIRETEAFF. For the CDR3, the DNA is TGTGCCAGCAGCTTTATAAGGGAAACTGAAGCTTTCTTT.

This clonotype has at least ten counts. The V and J genes are TRBV15 and TRBJ2-7; 8 bases fit TRBD1. Trimming took 6 bases from V and 4 from J; bases not matched to a gene: 8. The germline V gene encodes CDR1 LNHNV and CDR2 YYDKDF (reference sequence). The CDR3 contains 14 residues. The CDR3 loop is CATSNTDRGYEQYF. The CDR3 DNA sequence: TGTGCCACCAGTAATACTGACAGGGGTTACGAGCAGTACTTC.

This clonotype was counted ten times or more. The chain recombines TRBV4-1 with TRBJ2-4, with TRBD2 as a possible D gene (5 bases). Germline V gene data show CDR1 as MGHRA and CDR2 as YSYEKL. V was clipped by 3 bases and J by 0 bases, with 12 bases between them. The CDR3 contains 16 residues. The DNA for the CDR3 is TGCGCCAGCAGCCAGGTCTTACGGGAAGCCAAAAACATTCAGTACTTC. Amino acids: CASSQVLREAKNIQYF.

This sequence joins TRBV6-1 and TRBJ1-2, with TRBD1 identical over 9 bases. This CDR3 has 17 residues. Germline V gives CDR1 MNHNS, CDR2 SASEGT. Trimming removed 0 bases from V and 4 bases from J; junction bases left unmatched: 9. The CDR3 loop is CASSEAYPGQGFYGYTF. The DNA for the CDR3 is TGTGCCAGCAGTGAAGCATACCCGGGACAGGGCTTCTATGGCTACACCTTC.

This clonotype was counted many times. This chain uses TRBV6-1 with TRBJ2-7; D unclear. CDR1 is MNHNS, CDR2 SASEGT, per germline. The CDR3 has 13 residues. V gave up 0 bases and J gave up 2 bases, with 5 bases separating them. The CDR3 loop is CASSEARTYEQYF. DNA of the CDR3: TGTGCCAGCAGTGAAGCAAGGACCTACGAGCAGTACTTC.

This clonotype was detected many times. The chain links TRBV12-3 or TRBV12-4 to TRBJ2-7; 10 nucleotides align to TRBD1. V dropped 7 bases and J dropped 4; count of bases not matched to a gene: 7. The CDR3 loop spans 14 amino acids. The CDR3, as DNA: TGTGCCAGCACCCCGGGACAGGGGTTATACGAGCAGTACTTC. Encoded protein: CASTPGQGLYEQYF.

This clonotype occurred a few times. A much bigger clone sits one base away, suggesting this may be a read error. This chain joins TRBV25-1 and TRBJ2-2, with D tentatively TRBD1 (6 bases). The CDR3 extends over 16 amino acids. The germline V gene encodes CDR1 MGHDK and CDR2 SYGVNS. Written as DNA, the CDR3 is TGTGCCAGCAGTGAATTGGACAGTTCGAACACCGGGGAGCTGTGTTTT. Translating gives CASSELDSSNTGELCF.

This clonotype appeared many times. V is TRBV7-2 and J is TRBJ1-5, with 10 nucleotides matching TRBD1. The CDR3 consists of 15 residues. Germline V CDR1 and CDR2: SGHTA, FQGNSA. The trim removed 5 bases at V and 6 bases at J, leaving 7 bases unmatched. The CDR3 region has the DNA TGTGCCAGCAGCCAGGGACAGGGGTTCGGTCAGCCCCAGCATTTT. Its protein product is CASSQGQGFGQPQHF.

This clonotype showed up many times. The chain couples TRBV6-1 to TRBJ2-7; tentative D call: TRBD2 (6 bases). Germline V CDR1 and CDR2: MNHNS, SASEGT. The V and J ends lost 2 bases and 3 bases respectively, with 14 bases between them. The CDR3 covers 15 residues. CDR3 sequence: CASSERRATIYEQYF. CDR3 DNA sequence: TGTGCCAGCAGTGAAAGGAGGGCTACCATCTACGAGCAGTACTTC.

This clonotype occurred many times. The J gene is TRBJ2-4, the V gene TRBV12-5; the match to TRBD2 covers 9 bases. CDR3 length: 16 residues. The germline V gene encodes CDR1 LGHNT and CDR2 FRNRAP. Losses at the gene ends were 5 bases for V and 1 base for J; bases not matched to a gene: 6. The CDR3 region is CASGPSGEGAKNIQYF. The DNA of the CDR3 is TGTGCTAGTGGTCCTAGCGGGGAGGGGGCCAAAAACATTCAGTACTTC.